This TCR beta chain was sequenced in a study of blood T cell repertoires in COVID-19. Germline CDR1 is MNHEY and CDR2 is SVGAGI. Trimming stripped 0 bases from V and 4 bases from J, with 9 bases between. This CDR3 region has 14 residues. Libraries were prepared by immunoSEQ multiplex PCR; TCRdb keeps only in-frame clonotypes and omits some of them. Here the sample spans about 73,000 clones, more than 75% being singletons. The V gene is TRBV6-5, the J gene TRBJ1-2; TRBD1 might be the D (5 bases). The sequenced sample was peripheral blood. The TCR comes from a woman of 80 years or more with active or convalescent COVID-19. CDR3 coding DNA: TGTGCCAGCAGTTACTCTGCACAGGTCTATGGCTACACCTTC. This codes for CASSYSAQVYGYTF.